This T cell receptor (beta chain) was recorded in a study of radiotherapy plus CTLA-4 blockade in lung cancer. The assay was immunoSEQ multiplex PCR, and TCRdb's table has in-frame clones only and misses some. The table includes around 99,000 clones, 85% to 90% detected once. Study-wide results and caveats: Reports state that early shifts in blood T cell clones, with interferon-beta, best predicted response.

CDR1 and CDR2 (germline): SGHTS, YDEGEE. CDR3 length: 15 residues. With 6 bases removed from V and 1 base from J, the gap between germline ends came to 15 bases. A remark on this clone: Antigen unknown.

Sequences were derived from peripheral blood, sampled from a patient treated with radiotherapy plus ipilimumab. The clonotype originates from a human donor with non-small cell lung cancer that progressed on radiotherapy plus ipilimumab. The chain is built from TRBV5-8 and TRBJ2-3, with a possible D match to TRBD1 (5 bases). CDR3 nucleotides: TGTGCCAGCACCCCAGCAGGGTTGGGCACAGATACGCAGTATTTT. It codes for CASTPAGLGTDTQYF. The entire variable domain, with the rest obtained from reference TRBV5-8 and TRBJ2-3, is as follows: EAGVTQSPTHLIKTRGQQATLRCSPISGHTSVYWYQQALGLGLQFLLWYDEGEERNRGNFPPRFSGRQFPNYSSELNVNALELEDSALYLCASTPAGLGTDTQYFGPGTRLTVL.